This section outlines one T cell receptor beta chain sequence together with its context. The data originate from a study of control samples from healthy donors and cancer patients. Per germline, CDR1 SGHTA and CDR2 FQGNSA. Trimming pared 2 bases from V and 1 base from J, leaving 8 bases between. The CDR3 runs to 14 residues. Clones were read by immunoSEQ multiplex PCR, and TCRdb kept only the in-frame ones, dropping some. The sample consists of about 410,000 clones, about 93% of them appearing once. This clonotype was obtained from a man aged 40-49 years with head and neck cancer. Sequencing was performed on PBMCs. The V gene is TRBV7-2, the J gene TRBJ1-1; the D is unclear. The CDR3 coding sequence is TGTGCCAGCAGCTTATTGCCAGAGAACACTGAAGCTTTCTTT. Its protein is CASSLLPENTEAFF.